A single T cell receptor (beta chain) is shown here with its context. These data belong to a study of blood T cell repertoires in COVID-19. Across the whole study: COVID-19 samples collected from the United States, Italy and Spain covered acute and convalescent phases. From T cells, B-cell-depleted T cells, or PBMCs came the material, which was cDNA or gDNA.

TCRdb's copy holds only in-frame clones and misses some; the assay was immunoSEQ multiplex PCR. The data contain 60,000 to 80,000 clones, 80% to 85% of them singletons. V lost 4 bases, J lost 0 bases, and 10 bases lay in between. The CDR3 runs 14 residues. Germline CDR1 reads SGHAT; CDR2 reads FQDESV (reference sequence). The sequence was obtained from a man aged 45-60 years with active COVID-19. V usage is TRBV11-1 and J usage is TRBJ2-7, with D tentatively TRBD1 (5 bases). The material sequenced was peripheral blood. This chain's CDR3 is CASSWSDSSYEQYF. The DNA of the CDR3 is TGTGCCAGCAGCTGGTCCGACAGCTCCTACGAGCAGTACTTC.